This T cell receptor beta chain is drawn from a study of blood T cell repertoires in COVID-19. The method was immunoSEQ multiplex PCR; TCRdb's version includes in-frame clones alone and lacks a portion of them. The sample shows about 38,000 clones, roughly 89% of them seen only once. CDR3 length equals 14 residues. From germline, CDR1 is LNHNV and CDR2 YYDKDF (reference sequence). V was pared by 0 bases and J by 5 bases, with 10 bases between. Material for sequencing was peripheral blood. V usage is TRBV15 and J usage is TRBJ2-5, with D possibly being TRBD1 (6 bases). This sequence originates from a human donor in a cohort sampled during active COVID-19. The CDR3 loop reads CATSRDTGMETQYF. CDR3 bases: TGTGCCACCAGCAGAGATACAGGGATGGAGACCCAGTACTTC.